This entry features one TCR beta chain sequence. What it binds is not known. This sample was included in a study of shared clonotypes between healthy human individuals. TCRdb keeps only in-frame clones here, not all; method: immunoSEQ multiplex PCR. The sample carries millions of clones, approximately 90% recorded once. Study-level findings and limits: It was expected that sequencing depth would affect clonotype sharing among donors.

Sequenced: naive CD4+ T cells sorted from blood. Subset meaning: CD45RA+ positively selected. The source of this sequence is a man aged 18 to 29 in good health.

For the CDR3, the DNA is TGTGCCAGCAGTTATCGGGAGGGGCCAGCTTTCTTT. Translating it yields CASSYREGPAFF. The chain has TRBV6-6 and TRBJ1-1, with D tentatively TRBD1 (5 bases). From germline, CDR1 is MNHNY and CDR2 SVGAGI (reference sequence). This CDR3 is built from 12 residues. V dropped 3 bases and J dropped 10 bases, with 12 bases sitting between them.